The clone carrying this T cell receptor beta chain was seen only a few times. The sample is drawn from a study of HIV-infected patients and healthy controls. Antiretroviral therapy had run roughly three months, about 14 weeks, before follow-up blood collection. The repertoire came from unfractionated whole blood and reflected all unsorted peripheral T cells. Deletions cut 2 bases from V and 4 bases from J, with 10 bases between. Germline V gene data show CDR1 as MNHEY and CDR2 as SVGAGI. The length of the CDR3 is 14 residues. cDNA was made from 500 ng RNA using alpha and beta constant primers. Using multiplexing indices, alpha and beta chain libraries were generated apart by chain-specific third strand synthesis. Via MiXCR, TCRdb re-called the 5' RACE reads, giving one row per CDR3 protein. This table has about 14,000 distinct CDR3 sequences, approximately 12% appearing once.

The chain has TRBV6-5 and TRBJ2-3; either TRBD1 or TRBD2 may fit D (5 bases each). The sample here was blood, taken during antiretroviral therapy. The TCR originated in an adult with HIV infection. The donor label of this sample is uncertain. CDR3 in DNA: TGTGCCAGCAGTTACGAGGGGTTTTCAGATACGCAGTATTTT. Residues: CASSYEGFSDTQYF.